Listed below are T cell receptor beta chains from one sample, sequenced in a study of T-cell reconstitution after alpha-beta-depleted transplantation in children. TCRdb reprocessed the PCR reads via MiXCR and lists one record per CDR3 protein. The data contain 250,000 to 300,000 distinct CDR3 sequences, almost 8% of them singletons. The sequenced sample was peripheral blood, obtained 360 days after TCRalphabeta/CD19-depleted stem cell transplant. The receptors shown here come from a female patient under 10 years old who had a stem cell transplant for Fanconi anemia, so the T cells may come from the graft donor. Each CDR3 is given with its conserved first and last residue. D genes are given only for firm matches. Where a row states a size, it is once, few, many or the class of an expanded clone; other rows omit it.

v_gene: TRBV5-1
d_gene: -
abundance: many
j_gene: TRBJ2-3
CDR3aa: CASSSEDGTSTDTQYF
CDR3nt: TGCGCCAGCAGCTCAGAGGACGGTACTAGCACAGATACGCAGTATTTT

v_gene: TRBV4-3
d_gene: -
abundance: few
j_gene: TRBJ1-5
CDR3aa: CASSQDFKGNDQPQHF
CDR3nt: TGCGCCAGCAGCCAAGATTTTAAGGGGAACGATCAGCCCCAGCATTTT

v_gene: TRBV7-2
d_gene: -
abundance: -
j_gene: TRBJ1-1
CDR3aa: CASSYTGTLNTEAFF
CDR3nt: TGTGCCAGCAGCTATACCGGGACATTGAACACTGAAGCTTTCTTT

v_gene: TRBV5-1
d_gene: -
abundance: -
j_gene: TRBJ2-2
CDR3aa: CASSLVPTGELFF
CDR3nt: TGCGCCAGCAGCTTGGTCCCTACCGGGGAGCTGTTTTTT

v_gene: TRBV6-1
d_gene: TRBD2
abundance: few
j_gene: TRBJ2-2
CDR3aa: CASSREGAGVNTGELFF
CDR3nt: TGTGCCAGCAGCCGCGAGGGAGCGGGGGTGAACACCGGGGAGCTGTTTTTT

v_gene: TRBV11-2
d_gene: -
abundance: many
j_gene: TRBJ2-1
CDR3aa: CASSLSGREQFF
CDR3nt: TGTGCCAGCAGCTTATCGGGGCGTGAGCAGTTCTTC

v_gene: TRBV2
d_gene: TRBD1
abundance: few
j_gene: TRBJ2-3
CDR3aa: CASSTPRDRGFRLDTQYF
CDR3nt: TGTGCCAGCAGTACTCCCCGGGACAGGGGGTTTAGGTTAGATACGCAGTATTTT

v_gene: TRBV10-3
d_gene: -
abundance: many
j_gene: TRBJ2-3
CDR3aa: CAISDSRRIADTQYF
CDR3nt: TGTGCCATCAGTGACTCGCGTCGGATCGCAGATACGCAGTATTTT

v_gene: TRBV28
d_gene: -
abundance: many
j_gene: TRBJ1-4
CDR3aa: CASSLIATNEKLFF
CDR3nt: TGTGCCAGCAGCCTTATCGCAACTAATGAAAAACTGTTTTTT

v_gene: TRBV10-3
d_gene: -
abundance: few
j_gene: TRBJ2-5
CDR3aa: CAIAEGPTPQETQYF
CDR3nt: TGTGCCATTGCTGAGGGCCCAACACCCCAAGAGACCCAGTACTTC

v_gene: TRBV29-1
d_gene: TRBD1
abundance: many
j_gene: TRBJ2-3
CDR3aa: CSGRRQGSDTQYF
CDR3nt: TGCAGCGGACGCCGACAGGGGTCAGATACGCAGTATTTT

v_gene: TRBV4-3
d_gene: -
abundance: -
j_gene: TRBJ2-1
CDR3aa: CASSNRSGTPSQGEQFF
CDR3nt: TGCGCCAGCAGCAATCGCTCCGGGACTCCCTCCCAGGGTGAGCAGTTCTTC

v_gene: TRBV12-3/TRBV12-4
d_gene: -
abundance: many
j_gene: TRBJ1-1
CDR3aa: CASSSSTNTEAFF
CDR3nt: TGTGCCAGCAGCTCATCGACGAACACTGAAGCTTTCTTT

v_gene: TRBV27
d_gene: TRBD1
abundance: -
j_gene: TRBJ1-1
CDR3aa: CASRVGRGGPSHTEAFF
CDR3nt: TGTGCCAGCAGGGTCGGCAGGGGGGGCCCCTCCCACACTGAAGCTTTCTTT

v_gene: TRBV27
d_gene: TRBD2
abundance: many
j_gene: TRBJ2-1
CDR3aa: CASSTYLAGASFSYNEQFF
CDR3nt: TGTGCCAGCAGTACCTATCTAGCGGGGGCCTCCTTTTCCTACAATGAGCAGTTCTTC

v_gene: TRBV6-1
d_gene: -
abundance: few
j_gene: TRBJ1-1
CDR3aa: CASSEARRVDTEAFF
CDR3nt: TGTGCCAGCAGTGAAGCGAGGAGGGTTGACACTGAAGCTTTCTTT